Listed below are T cell receptor beta chains from one sample, sequenced in a study of T cells in Graves' hyperthyroidism and ophthalmopathy. TCRdb re-analysed the multiplex PCR reads in MiXCR, keeping a single row per CDR3 protein. The sample lists some 400,000 distinct CDR3 sequences, less than 15% occurring once. Input material: blood. The source of these receptors is a man aged 30-40 years with Graves' hyperthyroidism that later progressed to Graves' ophthalmopathy. The CDR3 runs from the conserved cysteine through the conserved F or W. The D gene is left open where the match is weak. Size values are once, few and many counts, or a class for expanded clones, and some rows have none.

v_gene: TRBV4-1; abundance: few; d_gene: TRBD2; j_gene: TRBJ2-7; CDR3aa: CASSERLAGANEQYF; CDR3nt: TGCGCCAGCAGCGAGAGACTAGCGGGAGCTAACGAGCAGTACTTC
v_gene: TRBV7-6; abundance: .; d_gene: .; j_gene: TRBJ2-1; CDR3aa: CASSLGLIGYNEQFF; CDR3nt: TGTGCCAGCAGCCTTGGGCTGATAGGGTACAATGAGCAGTTCTTC
v_gene: TRBV7-3; abundance: .; d_gene: .; j_gene: TRBJ2-1; CDR3aa: CASSFSVGSYNEQFF; CDR3nt: TGTGCCAGCAGCTTCTCCGTAGGCTCCTACAATGAGCAGTTCTTC
v_gene: TRBV20-1; abundance: many; d_gene: TRBD1; j_gene: TRBJ1-5; CDR3aa: CSAKGATKPQHF; CDR3nt: TGCAGTGCAAAGGGGGCAACGAAGCCCCAGCATTTT
v_gene: TRBV7-9; abundance: few; d_gene: .; j_gene: TRBJ2-5; CDR3aa: CASSLLHLGQQETQYF; CDR3nt: TGTGCCAGCAGCTTACTCCACCTCGGACAGCAAGAGACCCAGTACTTC
v_gene: TRBV15; abundance: .; d_gene: TRBD1; j_gene: TRBJ1-5; CDR3aa: CATSTGDRGLQPQHF; CDR3nt: TGTGCCACCAGCACAGGGGACAGGGGGCTTCAGCCCCAGCATTTT
v_gene: TRBV20-1; abundance: many; d_gene: TRBD1; j_gene: TRBJ2-7; CDR3aa: CSARSGQGWGEQYF; CDR3nt: TGCAGTGCTAGATCGGGACAGGGTTGGGGCGAGCAGTACTTC
v_gene: TRBV5-1; abundance: .; d_gene: TRBD1; j_gene: TRBJ1-1; CDR3aa: CASSLVPQGDTEAFF; CDR3nt: TGCGCCAGCAGCTTGGTCCCACAGGGGGACACTGAAGCTTTCTTT
v_gene: TRBV11-2; abundance: many; d_gene: TRBD2; j_gene: TRBJ2-1; CDR3aa: CASSIGTSGGWDEQFF; CDR3nt: TGTGCCAGCAGCATTGGGACTAGCGGGGGCTGGGATGAGCAGTTCTTC
v_gene: TRBV15; abundance: .; d_gene: TRBD1; j_gene: TRBJ1-2; CDR3aa: CATSSRRTGDGYTF; CDR3nt: TGTGCCACCAGCAGCCGGCGGACAGGGGATGGCTACACCTTC
v_gene: TRBV4-2; abundance: few; d_gene: .; j_gene: TRBJ1-6; CDR3aa: CASSRGRQENSPLHF; CDR3nt: TGTGCCAGCAGCCGGGGAAGACAGGAGAATTCACCCCTCCACTTT
v_gene: TRBV9; abundance: .; d_gene: .; j_gene: TRBJ1-4; CDR3aa: CASSVGVQGGEKLFF; CDR3nt: TGTGCCAGCAGCGTAGGAGTCCAGGGTGGAGAAAAACTGTTTTTT
v_gene: TRBV20-1; abundance: .; d_gene: TRBD1; j_gene: TRBJ2-7; CDR3aa: CSVGQGVSYEQHF; CDR3nt: TGCAGTGTTGGACAGGGGGTCTCCTACGAGCAGCACTTC
v_gene: TRBV28; abundance: many; d_gene: TRBD1; j_gene: TRBJ1-4; CDR3aa: CASSRRTGSKEKLFF; CDR3nt: TGTGCCAGCAGTCGAAGGACAGGCAGTAAGGAAAAACTGTTTTTT
v_gene: TRBV24-1; abundance: many; d_gene: .; j_gene: TRBJ1-1; CDR3aa: CATRGGNTEAFF; CDR3nt: TGTGCCACCCGGGGGGGGAACACTGAAGCTTTCTTT
v_gene: TRBV4-2; abundance: few; d_gene: TRBD2; j_gene: TRBJ2-7; CDR3aa: CASSQEVAGGSYEQYF; CDR3nt: TGTGCCAGCAGCCAAGAGGTGGCGGGGGGCTCCTACGAGCAGTACTTC
v_gene: TRBV27; abundance: many; d_gene: .; j_gene: TRBJ2-1; CDR3aa: CASSGALEQFF; CDR3nt: TGTGCCAGCAGCGGGGCGCTTGAGCAGTTCTTC
v_gene: TRBV7-9; abundance: .; d_gene: TRBD1; j_gene: TRBJ2-3; CDR3aa: CASSKSGTGGTDTQYF; CDR3nt: TGTGCCAGCAGCAAGTCCGGGACAGGAGGCACAGATACGCAGTATTTT
v_gene: TRBV20-1; abundance: few; d_gene: .; j_gene: TRBJ1-5; CDR3aa: CSARGDRIGGQPQHF; CDR3nt: TGCAGTGCTAGAGGAGACAGGATTGGGGGACAGCCCCAGCATTTT
v_gene: TRBV4-1; abundance: .; d_gene: .; j_gene: TRBJ2-7; CDR3aa: CASSQESGVGEQYF; CDR3nt: TGCGCCAGCAGCCAAGAGTCGGGGGTTGGCGAGCAGTACTTC
v_gene: TRBV18; abundance: few; d_gene: TRBD2; j_gene: TRBJ2-1; CDR3aa: CASSPPGGSGSYNEQFF; CDR3nt: TGTGCCAGCTCACCACCGGGGGGGAGTGGCTCCTACAATGAGCAGTTCTTC
v_gene: TRBV9; abundance: many; d_gene: TRBD2; j_gene: TRBJ2-1; CDR3aa: CASSPGTSGAYNEQFF; CDR3nt: TGTGCCAGCAGCCCCGGGACTAGCGGGGCCTACAATGAGCAGTTCTTC
v_gene: TRBV4-1; abundance: few; d_gene: .; j_gene: TRBJ1-5; CDR3aa: CASSRTGILYSNQPQHF; CDR3nt: TGCGCCAGCAGCAGGACCGGGATCCTGTATAGCAATCAGCCCCAGCATTTT
v_gene: TRBV6-1; abundance: many; d_gene: .; j_gene: TRBJ1-2; CDR3aa: CASSYDMGARGYTF; CDR3nt: TGTGCCAGCAGTTACGATATGGGCGCGAGAGGCTACACCTTC
v_gene: TRBV10-3; abundance: many; d_gene: .; j_gene: TRBJ1-5; CDR3aa: CAISESWGASNQPQHF; CDR3nt: TGTGCCATCAGTGAGTCTTGGGGGGCTAGCAATCAGCCCCAGCATTTT
v_gene: TRBV5-1; abundance: many; d_gene: TRBD2; j_gene: TRBJ2-2; CDR3aa: CASSFPSGGLSNTGELFF; CDR3nt: TGCGCCAGCAGCTTTCCTAGCGGGGGATTATCGAACACCGGGGAGCTGTTTTTT
v_gene: TRBV28; abundance: .; d_gene: TRBD1; j_gene: TRBJ1-1; CDR3aa: CASSSPGTGVGIEAFF; CDR3nt: TGTGCCAGCAGTTCCCCCGGGACAGGTGTGGGGATTGAAGCTTTCTTT
v_gene: TRBV7-9; abundance: .; d_gene: .; j_gene: TRBJ1-4; CDR3aa: CASSFRKIPGTNEKLFF; CDR3nt: TGTGCCAGCAGCTTTCGAAAGATTCCAGGGACAAATGAAAAACTGTTTTTT
v_gene: TRBV5-5; abundance: .; d_gene: TRBD2; j_gene: TRBJ2-1; CDR3aa: CASSTWGGNTDEQFF; CDR3nt: TGTGCCAGCAGCACGTGGGGGGGAAATACTGATGAGCAGTTCTTC
v_gene: TRBV14; abundance: few; d_gene: .; j_gene: TRBJ2-7; CDR3aa: CASSPRVAGEQYF; CDR3nt: TGTGCCAGCAGCCCCAGGGTAGCAGGGGAGCAGTACTTC
v_gene: TRBV7-2; abundance: many; d_gene: TRBD1; j_gene: TRBJ1-2; CDR3aa: CASSVDRVGIGYTF; CDR3nt: TGTGCCAGCAGCGTCGACAGGGTGGGGATTGGCTACACCTTC
v_gene: TRBV24-1; abundance: many; d_gene: .; j_gene: TRBJ2-5; CDR3aa: CATSDSWTEETQYF; CDR3nt: TGTGCCACCAGTGATTCATGGACGGAAGAGACCCAGTACTTC
v_gene: TRBV30; abundance: .; d_gene: TRBD1; j_gene: TRBJ1-2; CDR3aa: CAWYGTGRTNYGYTF; CDR3nt: TGTGCCTGGTATGGGACAGGGCGAACTAACTATGGCTACACCTTC
v_gene: TRBV9; abundance: .; d_gene: .; j_gene: TRBJ1-2; CDR3aa: CASSVGVSGYTF; CDR3nt: TGTGCCAGCAGCGTAGGTGTTAGTGGCTACACCTTC
v_gene: TRBV6-1; abundance: many; d_gene: .; j_gene: TRBJ2-7; CDR3aa: CASRRPNSYEQYF; CDR3nt: TGTGCCAGCAGACGCCCAAACTCCTACGAGCAGTACTTC
v_gene: TRBV6-5; abundance: many; d_gene: TRBD1; j_gene: TRBJ1-1; CDR3aa: CASSYSPSGGNTEAFF; CDR3nt: TGTGCCAGCAGTTACTCCCCCTCAGGGGGGAACACTGAAGCTTTCTTT